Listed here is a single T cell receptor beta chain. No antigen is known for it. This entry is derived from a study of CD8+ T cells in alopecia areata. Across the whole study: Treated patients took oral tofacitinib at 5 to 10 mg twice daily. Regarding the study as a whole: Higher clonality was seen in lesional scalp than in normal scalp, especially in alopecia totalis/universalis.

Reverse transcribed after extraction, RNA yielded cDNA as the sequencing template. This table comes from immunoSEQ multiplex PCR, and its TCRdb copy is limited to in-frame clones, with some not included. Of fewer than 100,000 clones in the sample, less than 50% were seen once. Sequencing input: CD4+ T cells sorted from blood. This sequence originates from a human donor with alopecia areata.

CDR3 protein: CAWSVDRAETQYF. The CDR3 DNA reads as TGTGCCTGGAGTGTGGACAGGGCAGAGACCCAGTACTTC. The gene calls are TRBV30 and TRBJ2-5; 8 bases match TRBD1. J gave up 4 bases and V 0 bases, and 1 base lay outside the gene matches. The CDR3 has 13 residues. Germline V gives CDR1 GTSNPN, CDR2 SVGIG (reference sequence).